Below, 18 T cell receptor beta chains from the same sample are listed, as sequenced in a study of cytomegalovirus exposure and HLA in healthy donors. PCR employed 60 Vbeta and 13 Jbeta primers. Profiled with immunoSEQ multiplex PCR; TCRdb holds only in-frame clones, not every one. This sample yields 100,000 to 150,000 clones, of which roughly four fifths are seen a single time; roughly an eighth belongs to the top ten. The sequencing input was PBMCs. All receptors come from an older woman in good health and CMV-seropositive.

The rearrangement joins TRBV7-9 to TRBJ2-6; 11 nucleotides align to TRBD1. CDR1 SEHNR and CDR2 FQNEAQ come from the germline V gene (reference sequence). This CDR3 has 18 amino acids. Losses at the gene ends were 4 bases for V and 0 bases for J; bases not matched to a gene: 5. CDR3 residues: CASSYRTGGGSGANVLTF. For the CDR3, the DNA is TGTGCCAGCAGCTACCGGACAGGGGGCGGCTCTGGGGCCAACGTCCTGACTTTC.

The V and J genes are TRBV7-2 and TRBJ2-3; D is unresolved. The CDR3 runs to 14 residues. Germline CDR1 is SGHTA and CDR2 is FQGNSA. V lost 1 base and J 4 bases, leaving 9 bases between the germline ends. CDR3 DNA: TGTGCCAGCAGCTTAGGATCCCACTCAGATACGCAGTATTTT. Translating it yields CASSLGSHSDTQYF.

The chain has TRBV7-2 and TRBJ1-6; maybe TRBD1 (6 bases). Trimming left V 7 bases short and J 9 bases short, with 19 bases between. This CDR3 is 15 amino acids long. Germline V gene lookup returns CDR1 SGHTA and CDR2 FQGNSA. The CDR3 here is CASTHSQGYPSPLHF. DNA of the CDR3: TGTGCCAGCACCCACAGCCAGGGGTACCCTTCACCCCTCCACTTT.

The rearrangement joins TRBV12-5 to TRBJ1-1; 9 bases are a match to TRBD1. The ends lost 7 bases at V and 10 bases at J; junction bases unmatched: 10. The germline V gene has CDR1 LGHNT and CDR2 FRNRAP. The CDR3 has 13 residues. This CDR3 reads CASDPGQGTLAFF. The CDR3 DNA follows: TGTGCTAGTGACCCGGGACAGGGAACCCTAGCTTTCTTT.

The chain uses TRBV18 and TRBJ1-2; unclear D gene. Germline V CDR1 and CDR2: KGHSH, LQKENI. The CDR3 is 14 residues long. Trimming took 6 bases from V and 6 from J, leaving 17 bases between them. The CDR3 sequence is CASSPAGGRHGYTF. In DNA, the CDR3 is TGTGCCAGCTCCCCTGCGGGAGGGAGGCATGGCTACACCTTC.

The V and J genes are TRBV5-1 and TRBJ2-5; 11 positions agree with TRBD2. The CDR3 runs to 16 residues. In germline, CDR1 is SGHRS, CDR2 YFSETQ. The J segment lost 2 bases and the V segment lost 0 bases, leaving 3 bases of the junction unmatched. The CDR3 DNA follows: TGCGCCAGCAGCTTGGCGTCTAGCGGGGGGCAAGAGACCCAGTACTTC. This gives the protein CASSLASSGGQETQYF.

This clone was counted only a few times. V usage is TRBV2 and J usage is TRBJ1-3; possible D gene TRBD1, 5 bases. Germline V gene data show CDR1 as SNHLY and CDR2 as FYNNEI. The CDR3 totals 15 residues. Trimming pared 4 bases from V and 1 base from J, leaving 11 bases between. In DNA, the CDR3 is TGTGCCAGCAGTGTTAGGGGCTTATCTGGAAACACCATATATTTT. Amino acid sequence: CASSVRGLSGNTIYF.

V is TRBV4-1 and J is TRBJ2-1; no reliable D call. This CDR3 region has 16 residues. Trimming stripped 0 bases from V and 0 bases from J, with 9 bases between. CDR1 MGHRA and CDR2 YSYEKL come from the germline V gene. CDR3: CASSQDSPSSYNEQFF. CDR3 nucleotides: TGCGCCAGCAGCCAAGATAGTCCTAGCTCCTACAATGAGCAGTTCTTC.

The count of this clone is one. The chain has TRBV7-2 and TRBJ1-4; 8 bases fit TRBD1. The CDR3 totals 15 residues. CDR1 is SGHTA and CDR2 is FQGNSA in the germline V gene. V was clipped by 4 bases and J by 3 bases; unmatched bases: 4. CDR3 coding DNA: TGTGCCAGCAGCTCGGGACAGGTGTCTAATGAAAAACTGTTTTTT. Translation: CASSSGQVSNEKLFF.

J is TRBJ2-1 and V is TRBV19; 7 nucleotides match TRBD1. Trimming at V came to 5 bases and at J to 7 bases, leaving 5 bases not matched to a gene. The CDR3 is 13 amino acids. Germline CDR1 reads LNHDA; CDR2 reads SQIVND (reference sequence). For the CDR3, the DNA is TGTGCCAGTAGTCTACAGGGGTGGAATGAGCAGTTCTTC. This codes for CASSLQGWNEQFF.

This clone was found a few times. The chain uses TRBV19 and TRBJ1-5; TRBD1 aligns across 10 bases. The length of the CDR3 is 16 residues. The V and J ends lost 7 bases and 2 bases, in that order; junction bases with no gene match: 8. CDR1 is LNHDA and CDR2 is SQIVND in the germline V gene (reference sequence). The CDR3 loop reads CASIPPGTGGNQPQHF. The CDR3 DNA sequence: TGTGCCAGTATCCCACCCGGGACAGGGGGCAATCAGCCCCAGCATTTT.

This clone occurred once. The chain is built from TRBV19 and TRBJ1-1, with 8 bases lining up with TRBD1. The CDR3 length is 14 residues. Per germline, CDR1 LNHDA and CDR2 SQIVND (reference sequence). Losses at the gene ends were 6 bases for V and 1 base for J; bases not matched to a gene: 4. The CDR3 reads CASSDRGGNTEAFF. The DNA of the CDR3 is TGTGCCAGTAGCGACAGGGGAGGGAACACTGAAGCTTTCTTT.

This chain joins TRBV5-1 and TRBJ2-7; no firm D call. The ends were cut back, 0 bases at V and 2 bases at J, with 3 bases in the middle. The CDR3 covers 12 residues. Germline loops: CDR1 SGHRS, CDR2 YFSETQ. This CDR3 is CASSLVAYEQYF. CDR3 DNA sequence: TGCGCCAGCAGCTTGGTCGCCTACGAGCAGTACTTC.

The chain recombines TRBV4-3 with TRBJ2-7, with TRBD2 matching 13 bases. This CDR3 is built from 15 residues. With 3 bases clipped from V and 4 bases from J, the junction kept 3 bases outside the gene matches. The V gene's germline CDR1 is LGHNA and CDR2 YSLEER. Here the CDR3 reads CASSQRLAGGYEQYF. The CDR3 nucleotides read TGCGCCAGCAGCCAGCGACTAGCGGGAGGTTACGAGCAGTACTTC.

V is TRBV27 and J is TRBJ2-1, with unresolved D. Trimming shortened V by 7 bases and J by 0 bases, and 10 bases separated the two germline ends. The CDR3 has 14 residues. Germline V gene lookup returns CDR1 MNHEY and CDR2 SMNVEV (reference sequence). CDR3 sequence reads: CASMRGGSYNEQFF. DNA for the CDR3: TGTGCCAGCATGCGCGGCGGCTCCTACAATGAGCAGTTCTTC.

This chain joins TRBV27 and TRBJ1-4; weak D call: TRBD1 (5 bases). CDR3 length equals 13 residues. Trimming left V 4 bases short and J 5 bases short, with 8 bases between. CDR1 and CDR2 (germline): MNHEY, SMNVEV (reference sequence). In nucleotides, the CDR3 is TGTGCCAGCAGTTCAGGGAGGAATGAAAAACTGTTTTTT. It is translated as CASSSGRNEKLFF.

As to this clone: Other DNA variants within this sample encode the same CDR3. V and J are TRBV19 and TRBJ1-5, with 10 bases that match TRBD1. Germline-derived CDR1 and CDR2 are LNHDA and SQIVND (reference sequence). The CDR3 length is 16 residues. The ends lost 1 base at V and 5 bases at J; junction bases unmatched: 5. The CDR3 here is CASSIVSGQGYQPQHF. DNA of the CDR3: TGTGCCAGTAGTATAGTCTCGGGACAGGGGTATCAGCCCCAGCATTTT.

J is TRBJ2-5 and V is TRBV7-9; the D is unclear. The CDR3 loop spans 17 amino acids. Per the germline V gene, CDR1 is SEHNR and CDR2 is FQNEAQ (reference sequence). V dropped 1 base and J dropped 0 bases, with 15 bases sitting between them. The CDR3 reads CASSLGVAARYQETQYF. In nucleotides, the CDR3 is TGTGCCAGCAGCTTAGGGGTGGCGGCTCGGTACCAAGAGACCCAGTACTTC.